These 25 T cell receptor beta chains came from one sample sequenced in a study of cytomegalovirus exposure and HLA in healthy donors. PCR amplification relied on 60 Vbeta primers (plus 13 Jbeta primers). TCRdb's table, derived via immunoSEQ multiplex PCR, lists solely in-frame clones and lacks some. The sample records about 110,000 clones, approximately 66% being singletons. Sequences were obtained from PBMCs. The receptors derive from a man aged 35-49 years in good health and CMV-seropositive.

This clone appeared a single time. The CDR3 loop reads CASSGTGRYGELFF. The CDR3 coding sequence is TGTGCCAGCAGCGGGACAGGGAGGTACGGGGAGCTGTTTTTT. The genes are TRBV6-1 and TRBJ2-2; 9 nucleotides match TRBD1. Trimming removed 6 bases from V and 7 bases from J; junction bases left unmatched: 6. CDR1 MNHNS and CDR2 SASEGT come from the germline V gene. The length of the CDR3 is 14 residues.

This sequence joins TRBV5-4 and TRBJ1-4, with D possibly being TRBD1 (6 bases). Between the trimmed V and J ends, which lost 6 bases and 3 bases, there was a span of 12 bases. Per germline, CDR1 SGHNT and CDR2 YYREEE (reference sequence). The CDR3 covers 14 residues. The CDR3 nucleotides are TGTGCCAGCACCCAGGGGCGAGCTAATGAAAAACTGTTTTTT. This codes for CASTQGRANEKLFF.

This chain joins TRBV18 and TRBJ2-7; 7 positions agree with TRBD2. The CDR3 length is 12 residues. CDR1 and CDR2 (germline): KGHSH, LQKENI. The V and J ends lost 2 bases and 5 bases, in that order; junction bases with no gene match: 0. The CDR3 sequence: CASSPAGDEQYV. The CDR3 DNA sequence: TGTGCCAGCTCACCAGCGGGAGACGAGCAGTACGTC.

The rearrangement links TRBV10-1 to TRBJ2-1; 13 bases are shared with TRBD2. Germline CDR1 and CDR2: WNHNN and SYGVQD (reference sequence). The CDR3 runs to 21 residues. V lost 0 bases to trimming and J lost 0 bases; unmatched junction nucleotides: 11. DNA for the CDR3: TGCGCCAGCAGTGAGTCTCTTGGACTAGCGGGAGAGCCCCGCTCCTACAATGAGCAGTTCTTC. This translates into CASSESLGLAGEPRSYNEQFF.

The CDR3 sequence is CASSEPAGRTDTQYF. The CDR3 nucleotides read TGCGCCAGCAGTGAGCCAGCGGGGCGCACAGATACGCAGTATTTT. The chain links TRBV10-1 to TRBJ2-3, with 7 nucleotides matching TRBD2. Germline lookup yields CDR1 WNHNN and CDR2 SYGVQD (reference sequence). The CDR3 is 15 amino acids. V shed 2 bases, J shed 1 base, and the junction held 3 bases outside the gene matches.

The rearrangement uses TRBV12-5 and TRBJ2-2; weak D call: TRBD2 (6 bases). Germline V gene lookup returns CDR1 LGHNT and CDR2 FRNRAP. Trimming removed 5 bases from V and 5 bases from J, with 9 bases in between. This CDR3 region has 13 residues. CDR3 amino acids: CASGPEGTGELFF. The DNA for the CDR3 is TGTGCTAGTGGTCCGGAGGGGACCGGGGAGCTGTTTTTT.

The chain recombines TRBV7-8 with TRBJ2-7; a weak D match, TRBD1 (6 bases). The germline CDR1 and CDR2 sequences are SGHVS and FQNEAQ. This CDR3 contains 12 residues. Trimming pared 1 base from V and 5 bases from J, leaving 6 bases between. CDR3 sequence: CASSLDRDEQYF. CDR3 DNA sequence: TGTGCCAGCAGCTTAGACAGGGACGAGCAGTACTTC.

DNA for the CDR3: TGTGCCAGCAGCTTAGGTCGCGGATCCGGGGAGCTGTTTTTT. It encodes CASSLGRGSGELFF. The genes are TRBV11-3 and TRBJ2-2, with D unresolved. Trimming pared 1 base from V and 6 bases from J, leaving 9 bases between. There are 14 residues in the CDR3. Germline CDR1 SGHNT, CDR2 YENEEA.

The chain has TRBV6-6 and TRBJ1-1; D is undetermined. Germline CDR1 is MNHNY and CDR2 is SVGAGI (reference sequence). The CDR3 is 13 amino acids. Trimming pared 8 bases from V and 1 base from J, leaving 11 bases between. CDR3 sequence: CASQTTTNTEAFF. Here the CDR3 DNA reads TGTGCCAGCCAAACTACAACGAACACTGAAGCTTTCTTT.

The chain recombines TRBV28 with TRBJ2-7; 7 positions agree with TRBD2. Germline trimming cut 3 bases from V and 2 bases from J; bases unmatched to any gene: 7. CDR3 length equals 15 residues. Per germline, CDR1 MDHEN and CDR2 SYDVKM. The CDR3 here is CASSFYTSETYEQYF. DNA for the CDR3: TGTGCCAGCAGTTTTTATACTAGCGAAACCTACGAGCAGTACTTC.

This rearrangement joins TRBV5-1 to TRBJ2-3, with D tentatively TRBD2 (6 bases). V was trimmed by 4 bases and J by 5 bases, leaving 8 bases between them. The CDR3 spans 12 residues. Germline CDR1 and CDR2: SGHRS and YFSETQ. In DNA, the CDR3 is TGCGCCAGCAGCACGGAGGGAGATACGCAGTATTTT. Residues: CASSTEGDTQYF.

The chain employs TRBV10-1 and TRBJ2-2; 7 positions match TRBD1. With V trimmed by 4 bases and J by 4 bases, 0 bases remained unmatched. There are 13 residues in the CDR3. Germline values: CDR1 WNHNN, CDR2 SYGVQD (reference sequence). CDR3 DNA sequence: TGCGCCAGCAGTGGGGACAGCACCGGGGAGCTGTTTTTT. Protein: CASSGDSTGELFF.

The gene calls are TRBV2 and TRBJ2-7, with 8 bases fitting TRBD1. In germline, CDR1 is SNHLY, CDR2 FYNNEI. With 3 bases clipped from V and 6 bases from J, the junction kept 7 bases outside the gene matches. The CDR3 has 14 amino acids. The CDR3 bases are TGTGCCAGCAGTGACTGGACAGGGTTTGGCGAGCAGTACGTC. It is translated as CASSDWTGFGEQYV.

The rearrangement links TRBV7-2 to TRBJ1-5, with a possible D match to TRBD1 (5 bases). V was pared by 9 bases and J by 5 bases, with 11 bases between. Germline V gene lookup returns CDR1 SGHTA and CDR2 FQGNSA. This CDR3 spans 12 amino acids. CDR3 nucleotide sequence: TGTGCCAGGAACAACAGGCATCAGCCCCAGCATTTT. This gives the protein CARNNRHQPQHF.

This chain connects TRBV7-7 to TRBJ2-1; 12 bases match TRBD2. CDR1 and CDR2 (germline): SSHAT, FNYEAQ (reference sequence). The junction had 14 bases not matched to a gene; V was cut back by 5 bases and J by 0 bases. The CDR3 sequence is 20 residues long. The CDR3: CASSQMPGTSGRSSYNEQFF. In DNA, the CDR3 is TGTGCCAGCAGCCAGATGCCCGGGACTAGCGGGCGAAGCTCCTACAATGAGCAGTTCTTC.

This sequence joins TRBV5-1 and TRBJ1-4; 9 positions agree with TRBD1. The germline CDR1 and CDR2 sequences are SGHRS and YFSETQ. V gave up 5 bases and J gave up 8 bases; unmatched junction bases: 7. The CDR3 is 14 residues long. The CDR3: CASRMTGGSEKLFF. CDR3 sequence (DNA): TGCGCCAGCAGGATGACAGGGGGAAGCGAAAAACTGTTTTTT.

The rearrangement links TRBV2 to TRBJ1-2, with D hard to call. The CDR3 contains 15 residues. Trimming removed 1 base from V and 4 bases from J, with 13 bases in between. Germline CDR1 and CDR2: SNHLY and FYNNEI. The CDR3 reads CASSEGHVGSYGYTF. CDR3 in DNA: TGTGCCAGCAGTGAAGGCCACGTCGGTTCCTATGGCTACACCTTC.

This chain connects TRBV10-1 to TRBJ1-5; D possibly corresponds to TRBD1 (6 bases). Germline V lookup: CDR1 WNHNN, CDR2 SYGVQD (reference sequence). Between the trimmed V and J ends, which lost 5 bases and 6 bases, there was a span of 11 bases. CDR3 length equals 13 residues. The CDR3 here is CASSSGETQPQHF. CDR3 DNA: TGCGCCAGCAGTTCAGGGGAGACTCAGCCCCAGCATTTT.

This chain joins TRBV5-6 and TRBJ1-2; D gene ambiguous. Germline CDR1 and CDR2: SGHDT and YYEEEE. Trimming left V 0 bases short and J 4 bases short, with 7 bases between. The CDR3 length is 13 residues. CDR3 nucleotides: TGTGCCAGCAGCTTGGACGGCGGCTATGGCTACACCTTC. Protein product: CASSLDGGYGYTF. The complete variable domain, with remaining parts taken from reference TRBV5-6 and TRBJ1-2, reads DAGVTQSPTHLIKTRGQQVTLRCSPKSGHDTVSWYQQALGQGPQFIFQYYEEEERQRGNFPDRFSGHQFPNYSSELNVNALLLGDSALYLCASSLDGGYGYTFGSGTRLTVV.

The rearrangement links TRBV7-2 to TRBJ2-5; D uncertain. V lost 3 bases to trimming and J lost 9 bases, with 11 bases between them. The germline V gene has CDR1 SGHTA and CDR2 FQGNSA. The CDR3 loop spans 12 amino acids. The CDR3 here is CASSFLGVSQYF. The CDR3 coding sequence is TGTGCCAGCAGCTTTCTCGGTGTGTCCCAGTACTTC.

Only one count was recorded for this clone. This chain links TRBV6-6 with TRBJ2-3; D may be TRBD2 (6 bases). V was pared by 4 bases and J by 6 bases, with 14 bases between. Germline V gene lookup returns CDR1 MNHNY and CDR2 SVGAGI (reference sequence). This CDR3 contains 14 residues. The CDR3 loop is CASSSRLGGDTQYF. CDR3 bases: TGTGCCAGCAGTTCTAGACTAGGAGGGGATACGCAGTATTTT.

V usage is TRBV19 and J usage is TRBJ2-3; 9 bases map to TRBD2. The germline CDR1 and CDR2 sequences are LNHDA and SQIVND (reference sequence). This CDR3 is built from 18 residues. Trimming took 5 bases from V and 0 from J; bases not matched to a gene: 12. Written as DNA, the CDR3 is TGTGCCAGTAGTTCCGGCGGGAGGGGCACCTCTAGCACAGATACGCAGTATTTT. This codes for CASSSGGRGTSSTDTQYF.

The V call is TRBV15, the J call TRBJ2-3; perhaps TRBD1 as D (6 bases). The CDR3 has 16 residues. V was shortened by 4 bases and J by 0 bases, with 14 bases between the two germline ends. Germline CDR1 is LNHNV and CDR2 is YYDKDF (reference sequence). The DNA for the CDR3 is TGTGCCACCAGCAAAACAGGGACGACTAGCACAGATACGCAGTATTTT. Protein product: CATSKTGTTSTDTQYF.

The CDR3 reads CASRNSGGGGYTF. Here the CDR3 DNA reads TGTGCCAGTAGGAACTCTGGGGGAGGCGGCTACACCTTC. The gene calls are TRBV19 and TRBJ1-2; possibly TRBD1 for D (5 bases). With 6 bases removed from V and 8 bases from J, the gap between germline ends came to 16 bases. CDR3 size: 13 residues. The V gene's germline CDR1 is LNHDA and CDR2 SQIVND (reference sequence).

This chain connects TRBV7-9 to TRBJ1-1; possible D gene TRBD1, 6 bases. The CDR3 totals 14 residues. Germline V lookup: CDR1 SEHNR, CDR2 FQNEAQ (reference sequence). V shed 5 bases and J shed 4 bases, with 14 bases lying between them. The CDR3 reads CASSPRWDTTEAFF. CDR3 DNA sequence: TGTGCCAGCAGCCCTAGATGGGACACCACTGAAGCTTTCTTT.